What follows are 14 T cell receptor beta chains derived from one specimen sequenced in a study of CD8 T cells in ankylosing spondylitis. Study-wide points: Ankylosing spondylitis blood appeared to carry a characteristic TCR beta motif of roughly 8 highly homologous variants.

These receptors have no known antigen. TCRdb re-analysed the 5' RACE reads in MiXCR, keeping a single row per CDR3 protein. The sample has around 770,000 distinct CDR3 sequences; about 20% are singletons. The sample consisted of blood, either unsorted or a sorted T cell fraction (not recorded which). These receptors all come from a male donor with ankylosing spondylitis.

This clonotype has just a few counts. This chain connects TRBV6-5 to TRBJ2-1; TRBD1 aligns across 9 bases. This CDR3 has 15 amino acids. From germline, CDR1 is MNHEY and CDR2 SVGAGI. V trimming: 4 bases; J trimming: 9 bases; junction bases outside the gene matches: 10. This CDR3 reads CASSSRDRVFGEQFF. In DNA, the CDR3 is TGTGCCAGCAGTTCCCGGGACAGGGTGTTCGGTGAGCAGTTCTTC.

The chain couples TRBV27 to TRBJ1-2; a weak D match, TRBD1 (6 bases). Per germline, CDR1 MNHEY and CDR2 SMNVEV (reference sequence). This CDR3 spans 16 amino acids. Trimming took off 3 bases at V and 2 bases at J, with 16 bases between the two ends. The CDR3 DNA reads TGTGCCAGCAGTTTGTCTGGGGGGCGAACCAACTATGGCTACACCTTC. This codes for CASSLSGGRTNYGYTF.

This chain connects TRBV25-1 to TRBJ1-6; D gene uncertain. Germline V lookup: CDR1 MGHDK, CDR2 SYGVNS. Trimming shortened V by 0 bases and J by 12 bases, and 15 bases separated the two germline ends. The CDR3 spans 15 residues. CDR3: CASSEYWTPWGPLHF. The DNA for the CDR3 is TGTGCCAGCAGTGAATATTGGACTCCCTGGGGACCCCTCCACTTT.

This clonotype occurred a few times. The V gene is TRBV24-1, the J gene TRBJ2-3, with D hard to call. V was shortened by 5 bases and J by 5 bases, with 13 bases between the two germline ends. This CDR3 comprises 14 residues. Germline values: CDR1 KGHDR, CDR2 SFDVKD. The CDR3, as DNA: TGTGCCACCAGTGCCGCAGGAGTTAGAGATACGCAGTATTTT. It codes for CATSAAGVRDTQYF.

This sequence joins TRBV2 and TRBJ2-3, with D uncertain. This CDR3 region has 16 residues. The germline V gene has CDR1 SNHLY and CDR2 FYNNEI. V was shortened by 1 base and J by 2 bases, with 13 bases between the two germline ends. Here the CDR3 reads CASSEGVAGDTDTQYF. The CDR3 DNA is TGTGCCAGCAGTGAAGGGGTGGCAGGTGACACAGATACGCAGTATTTT.

This clonotype was seen more than once but under ten times. The chain couples TRBV28 to TRBJ2-5, with TRBD2 matching 8 bases. Trimming at V came to 8 bases and at J to 4 bases, leaving 15 bases not matched to a gene. The V gene's germline CDR1 is MDHEN and CDR2 SYDVKM. The CDR3 sequence is 16 residues long. The CDR3 loop reads CASCQRGSYSRETQYF. The DNA for the CDR3 is TGTGCCAGCTGCCAGCGGGGGAGTTATTCCAGAGAGACCCAGTACTTC. The variable domain in full, completed from reference TRBV28 and TRBJ2-5, reads DVKVTQSSRYLVKRTGEKVFLECVQDMDHENMFWYRQDPGLGLRLIYFSYDVKMKEKGDIPEGYSVSREKKERFSLILESASTNQTSMYLCASCQRGSYSRETQYFGPGTRLLVL.

The V call is TRBV5-1, the J call TRBJ1-1; D gene unclear. There are 15 residues in the CDR3. V lost 4 bases and J lost 1, with 14 bases in between. Per the germline V gene, CDR1 is SGHRS and CDR2 is YFSETQ. The DNA for the CDR3 is TGCGCCAGCAGCCCAAAGGTAACAACGAACACTGAAGCTTTCTTT. It is translated as CASSPKVTTNTEAFF.

This clonotype has only a few counts. The CDR3 bases are TGTGCCAGCAGCCTTCGGGACAAGGCTAACAATGAGCAGTTCTTC. Amino acids: CASSLRDKANNEQFF. V gene TRBV12-3 or TRBV12-4 combines with J gene TRBJ2-1; D may be TRBD1 (6 bases). The CDR3 totals 15 residues. The V and J ends lost 6 bases and 5 bases respectively, with 17 bases between them.

In its sample, this clonotype was seen a few times. This chain joins TRBV4-2 and TRBJ1-2, with 7 bases aligning to TRBD1. CDR1 and CDR2 (germline): LGHNA, YNFKEQ. V dropped 0 bases and J dropped 4; count of bases not matched to a gene: 5. The CDR3 is 15 amino acids. The CDR3 DNA sequence: TGTGCCAGCAGCCAAGAAGGGGGCATCAGCTATGGCTACACCTTC. It is translated as CASSQEGGISYGYTF.

The chain combines TRBV21-1 with TRBJ2-7. TRBV21-1 is termed a pseudogene. The CDR3 is 15 amino acids. The CDR3 sequence is CASSKALTVSYEQYF. The CDR3 DNA is TGTGCCAGCAGCAAAGCGCTGACCGTCTCCTACGAGCAGTACTTC.

The sample holds a few counts of this clonotype. V is TRBV4-2 and J is TRBJ2-3; 10 positions match TRBD1. With V trimmed by 2 bases and J by 0 bases, 2 bases remained unmatched. The germline CDR1 and CDR2 sequences are LGHNA and YNFKEQ. The CDR3 is 16 residues long. The CDR3 DNA sequence: TGTGCCAGCAGCCAAAGACAGGGGGCCAGCACAGATACGCAGTATTTT. Translated: CASSQRQGASTDTQYF.

This clonotype was picked up a small number of times. The chain is built from TRBV7-3 and TRBJ2-2, with D tentatively TRBD1 or TRBD2 (6 bases each). There are 15 residues in the CDR3. CDR1 and CDR2 (germline): SGHTA, FQGTGA. V gave up 6 bases and J gave up 5 bases, with 16 bases separating them. The CDR3 reads CASRPNLGGTGELFF. In DNA, the CDR3 is TGTGCCAGCAGGCCAAATCTAGGGGGGACCGGGGAGCTGTTTTTT.

This chain links TRBV5-1 with TRBJ2-7, with TRBD1 matching over 8 bases. Germline loops: CDR1 SGHRS, CDR2 YFSETQ. V was pared by 3 bases and J by 6 bases, with 8 bases of the junction left unmatched. The CDR3 runs 14 residues. The CDR3 DNA follows: TGCGCCAGCAGCTCTTCGACAGGGGCAGGCGAGCAGTACTTC. It codes for CASSSSTGAGEQYF.

This sequence joins TRBV28 and TRBJ2-7; 9 bases match TRBD2. The CDR3 length is 13 residues. Per germline, CDR1 MDHEN and CDR2 SYDVKM. The junction had 4 bases not matched to a gene; V was cut back by 5 bases and J by 5 bases. CDR3: CASSPPSGNEQYF. The CDR3 DNA follows: TGTGCCAGCAGTCCTCCTAGCGGGAACGAGCAGTACTTC.